The clone carrying this TCR beta chain was counted between two and nine times. Its antigen is unknown. TCRdb reprocessed the RT-PCR reads via MiXCR and lists one record per CDR3 protein. This repertoire shows about 160,000 distinct CDR3 sequences, about a tenth found once; its top ten account for 12%. This sample stems from a study of response to subunit inactivated influenza vaccine. Findings and caveats of the study: Each seasonal flu vaccination may recruit only limited new T cells, authors suggested.

Trimming stripped 5 bases from V and 6 bases from J, with 16 bases between. The CDR3 runs 14 residues. From germline, CDR1 is SGHAT and CDR2 FQNNGV. This TCR derives from a man over 45 who received an inactivated influenza vaccine. Here the sequenced sample was non-naive T cells sorted from PBMCs, taken 40 to 50 days after vaccination. This chain links TRBV11-2 with TRBJ1-2; D might be TRBD1 (5 bases). The CDR3 nucleotides read TGTGCCAGCAGCCTATCCCAGGGAACAAATGGCTACACCTTC. As protein: CASSLSQGTNGYTF. The full variable domain, its missing parts supplied by reference TRBV11-2 and TRBJ1-2, is EAGVAQSPRYKIIEKRQSVAFWCNPISGHATLYWYQQILGQGPKLLIQFQNNGVVDDSQLPKDRFSAERLKGVDSTLKIQPAKLEDSAVYLCASSLSQGTNGYTFGSGTRLTVV.